These T cell receptor beta chains were read from a single sample in a study of neoadjuvant anti-PD-1 for oral cavity cancer. The repertoire was sequenced with immunoSEQ multiplex PCR; TCRdb's copy has only in-frame clones and lacks some. This sample yields 33,000 or so clones, of which about 80% are seen a single time; 3% to 4% belongs to the top ten. Here the sequenced sample was PBMCs, taken after nivolumab (anti-PD-1) treatment. Receptor source: a person aged 35-80 years with oral cavity squamous cell carcinoma. CDR3s include the opening cysteine and the closing phenylalanine or tryptophan. A D gene is named only where the DNA matches it firmly. Not every row has a clone size; where given, it reads once, few, many or a size class.

.	TRBV30	.	TRBJ1-2	TGTGCCTGGAGTGTGGGGGGCTCCTATGGCTACACCTTC	CAWSVGGSYGYTF
.	TRBV21-1	.	TRBJ1-1	TGTGCCAGCATTTCGGACAGGGATTTTACTGAAGCTTTCTTT	CASISDRDFTEAFF
TRBD1	TRBV11-1	.	TRBJ2-6	TGTGCCAGCAGCTTAGTGGACAGGGGGCTAGGGGCCAACGTCCTGACTTTC	CASSLVDRGLGANVLTF
.	TRBV7-9	.	TRBJ2-7	TGTGCCAGCAGCCCACCGGGGCCAAAGACCTACGAGCAGTACTTC	CASSPPGPKTYEQYF
.	TRBV29-1	.	TRBJ2-6	TGCAGCGTTTCGGGAAAACTAATACAAAGTCGGGCCAACGTCCTGACTTTC	CSVSGKLIQSRANVLTF
.	TRBV10-3	.	TRBJ1-1	TGTGCCATCTCGGGATCCGGTGGGGAGAACACTGAAGCTTTCTTT	CAISGSGGENTEAFF
.	TRBV5-1	.	TRBJ1-1	TGCGCCAGCAGCATCGGACAAAACCTACTGCACACTGAAGCTTTCTTT	CASSIGQNLLHTEAFF
.	TRBV7-8	.	TRBJ2-3	TGTGCCAGCAGCGTTCTGGGGGCTAACACAGATACGCAGTATTTT	CASSVLGANTDTQYF
.	TRBV30	.	TRBJ1-3	TGTGCCTGGACTCCGGGCACCGGAAACACCATATATTTT	CAWTPGTGNTIYF
.	TRBV4-1	.	TRBJ1-2	TGCGCCAGCAGCCAAGAACCGGCAGGAGCTAACTATGGCTACACCTTC	CASSQEPAGANYGYTF
.	TRBV9	.	TRBJ1-6	TGTGCCAGCAGCTCCAGGGGTTTTTCACCCCTCCACTTT	CASSSRGFSPLHF
TRBD2	TRBV5-1	.	TRBJ2-1	TGCGCCAGCAGCTTGGCTAGCGGGTTTAATGAGCAGTTCTTC	CASSLASGFNEQFF
.	TRBV7-9	.	TRBJ1-1	TGTGCCAGCAGCTTAGTCGGCGGGTTTCGGGCTTTCTTT	CASSLVGGFRAFF
TRBD2	TRBV29-1	.	TRBJ2-3	TGCAGCGTTGAGAATAGAGGGGCTAGCGGGGGGGGAGATACGCAGTATTTT	CSVENRGASGGGDTQYF
.	TRBV5-1	.	TRBJ2-1	TGCGCCAGCAGCTTGGGTGGCGGGGTCTACAATGAGCAGTTCTTC	CASSLGGGVYNEQFF
.	TRBV4-1	.	TRBJ2-4	TGCGCCAGCAGCCAAGGGGCCGTACCGGGACGGATAGCCAAAAACATTCAGTACTTC	CASSQGAVPGRIAKNIQYF
.	TRBV11-2	.	TRBJ2-1	TGTGCCAGCAGCTTAAGTGGGCCGGGGCAGTTCTTC	CASSLSGPGQFF
TRBD1	TRBV6-6	.	TRBJ1-6	TGTGCCAGCGACAGGGGTGTAAATAATTCACCCCTCCACTTT	CASDRGVNNSPLHF
.	TRBV29-1	.	TRBJ1-1	TGCAGCGTTGAAGAGAACGAAGCTGAAGCTTTCTTT	CSVEENEAEAFF
.	TRBV19	.	TRBJ1-5	TGTGCCAGTAGGCCCGGGGCAGGGCATCAGCCCCAGCATTTT	CASRPGAGHQPQHF
.	TRBV11-2	.	TRBJ2-7	TGTGCCAGCAGCCCCAGCCCGTCCTCTTCGACTGACGAGCAGTACTTC	CASSPSPSSSTDEQYF
.	TRBV28	.	TRBJ2-7	TGTGCCAGCAGTTCGGGCTACGAGCAGTACTTC	CASSSGYEQYF
.	TRBV9	.	TRBJ2-3	TGTGCCAGCAGCGTAGGCGGACGGGGCAGGGGCACAGATACGCAGTATTTT	CASSVGGRGRGTDTQYF
TRBD1	TRBV6-1	.	TRBJ1-5	TGTGCCAGCATAAAGACAGGGGCAAATCAGCCCCAGCATTTT	CASIKTGANQPQHF
.	TRBV28	.	TRBJ1-1	TGTGCCAGCAGTATTCTCCGGACAGTCCTCGAAGGCGAAGGAGCTTTCTTT	CASSILRTVLEGEGAFF
.	TRBV5-1	.	TRBJ1-3	TGCGCCAGCAGCTTGAGGACTGGGAGCTCTGGAAACACCATATATTTT	CASSLRTGSSGNTIYF
.	TRBV12-5	.	TRBJ2-3	TGTGCTAGTGGTTTGGTGAAGGGCGATACGCAGTATTTT	CASGLVKGDTQYF
TRBD1	TRBV6-7	.	TRBJ2-7	TGTGCCAGCAGTTATGGACCCGGAGGACAGGGGGCGGTCGAGCAGTACTTC	CASSYGPGGQGAVEQYF
.	TRBV2	.	TRBJ1-5	TGTGCCAGCAGTTTGGTTAGGAATCAGCCCCAGCATTTT	CASSLVRNQPQHF
TRBD1	TRBV5-5	.	TRBJ1-1	TGTGCCAGCAGCGCCCATCGGACAGGGGAGGGAGCTTTCTTT	CASSAHRTGEGAFF
.	TRBV7-2	.	TRBJ2-3	TGTGCCAGCAGCTTAAGCGTCCGGATTCCGGCGGGCACAGATACGCAGTATTTT	CASSLSVRIPAGTDTQYF
.	TRBV7-9	.	TRBJ1-1	TGTGCCAGCAGCTTAGAGGGACGGGGCGCGAACACTGAAGCTTTCTTT	CASSLEGRGANTEAFF
TRBD1	TRBV7-2	few	TRBJ2-7	TGTGCCAGCAGCTTGGACAGGGGGGGTTACGAGCAGTACTTC	CASSLDRGGYEQYF
.	TRBV10-3	.	TRBJ1-3	TGTGCCATGACAGGAGCTGGAAACACCATATATTTT	CAMTGAGNTIYF
.	TRBV7-9	.	TRBJ1-5	TGTGCCAGCAGCTCCTCCCCTCGGGCAGGGGCTGATCAGCCCCAGCATTTT	CASSSSPRAGADQPQHF
.	TRBV5-1	.	TRBJ2-7	TGCGCCAGCAGCCCGGAGGGGGTCCCCTCCTACGAGCAGTACTTC	CASSPEGVPSYEQYF
TRBD1	TRBV6-6	.	TRBJ1-2	TGTGCCAGCAGCCTGGAGCAGGGGGACTATGGCTACACCTTC	CASSLEQGDYGYTF
.	TRBV7-2	.	TRBJ2-3	TGTGCCAGCAGCATACAGGGGGGGAGCACAGATACGCAGTATTTT	CASSIQGGSTDTQYF
.	TRBV4-1	.	TRBJ2-1	TGCGCCAGCAGCCAAGGACAGGTTAGCTCCTACAATGAGCAGTTCTTC	CASSQGQVSSYNEQFF
.	TRBV7-2	.	TRBJ1-5	TGTGCCAGCAGCTTAGGTGGCAGGGGAGGTGGTCAGCCCCAGCATTTT	CASSLGGRGGGQPQHF
TRBD1	TRBV7-2	.	TRBJ2-7	TGTGCCAGCAGCCCCGGGGGACAGGCCTCCTACGAGCAGTACTTC	CASSPGGQASYEQYF
.	TRBV2	.	TRBJ2-1	TGTGCCAGCAGTGAAGAAAGTGGGCCAGGTGGGGGTAGCTCCTACAATGAGCAGTTCTTC	CASSEESGPGGGSSYNEQFF
.	TRBV7-9	.	TRBJ2-3	TGTGCCAGCAGGCCCATACGGGATCCAAACACAGATACGCAGTATTTT	CASRPIRDPNTDTQYF
TRBD2	TRBV4-3	.	TRBJ2-7	TGCGCCAGCAGCCAAGAAGTTCTCTTAAGCGGGGTTCTGTACGAGCAGTACTTC	CASSQEVLLSGVLYEQYF
TRBD2	TRBV9	.	TRBJ2-3	TGTGCCAGCAGCGTTGCCGCGGGGGGCCCCGCAGATACGCAGTATTTT	CASSVAAGGPADTQYF
TRBD2	TRBV29-1	.	TRBJ2-3	TGCAGCGGGGAGACTAGCGGGGGGCCGGCAGATACGCAGTATTTT	CSGETSGGPADTQYF
.	TRBV30	.	TRBJ2-1	TGTGCCTGGAGTATATCGGGGGACAATGAGCAGTTCTTC	CAWSISGDNEQFF
.	TRBV27	.	TRBJ2-7	TGTGCCAGCAGTTTAGGGGGGAACTACGAGCAGTACTTC	CASSLGGNYEQYF
.	TRBV9	once	TRBJ2-3	TGTGCCAGCAGCCCTCAATCGGGACTCGGGACAGATACGCAGTATTTT	CASSPQSGLGTDTQYF
.	TRBV2	.	TRBJ1-1	TGTGCCAGCGGTCCGAGAGCCCTGAACACTGAAGCTTTCTTT	CASGPRALNTEAFF